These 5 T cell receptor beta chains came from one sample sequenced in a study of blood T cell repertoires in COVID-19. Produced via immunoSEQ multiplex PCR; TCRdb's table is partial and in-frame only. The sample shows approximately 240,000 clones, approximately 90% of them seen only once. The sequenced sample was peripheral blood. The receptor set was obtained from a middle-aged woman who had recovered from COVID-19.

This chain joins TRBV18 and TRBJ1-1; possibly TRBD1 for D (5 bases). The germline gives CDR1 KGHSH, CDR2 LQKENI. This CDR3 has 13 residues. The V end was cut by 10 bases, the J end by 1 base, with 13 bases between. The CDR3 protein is CATLGQRNTEAFF. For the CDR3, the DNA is TGTGCCACCCTTGGACAACGGAACACTGAAGCTTTCTTT.

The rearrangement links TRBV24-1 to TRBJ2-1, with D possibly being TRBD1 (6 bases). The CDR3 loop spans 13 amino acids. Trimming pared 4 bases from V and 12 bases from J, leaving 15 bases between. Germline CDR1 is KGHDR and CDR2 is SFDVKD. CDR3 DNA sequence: TGTGCCACCAGTGACGTCCGGGACAACGGGCAGTTCTTC. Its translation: CATSDVRDNGQFF.

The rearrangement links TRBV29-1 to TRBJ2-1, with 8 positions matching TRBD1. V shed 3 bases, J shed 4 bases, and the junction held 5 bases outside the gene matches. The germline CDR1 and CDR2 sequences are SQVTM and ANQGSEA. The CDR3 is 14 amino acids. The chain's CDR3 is CSVDQGALYNEQFF. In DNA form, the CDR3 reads TGCAGCGTTGACCAGGGGGCGCTTTACAATGAGCAGTTCTTC.

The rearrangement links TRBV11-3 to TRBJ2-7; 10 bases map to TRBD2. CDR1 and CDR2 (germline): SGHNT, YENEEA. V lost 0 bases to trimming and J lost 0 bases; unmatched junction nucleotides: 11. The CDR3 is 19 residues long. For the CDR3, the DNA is TGTGCCAGCAGCTTAGATCTGACTAGCGGGCCCCCGGGCTCCTACGAGCAGTACTTC. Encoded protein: CASSLDLTSGPPGSYEQYF. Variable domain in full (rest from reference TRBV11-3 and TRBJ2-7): EAGVVQSPRYKIIEKKQPVAFWCNPISGHNTLYWYLQNLGQGPELLIRYENEEAVDDSQLPKDRFSAERLKGVDSTLKIQPAELGDSAVYLCASSLDLTSGPPGSYEQYFGPGTRLTVT.

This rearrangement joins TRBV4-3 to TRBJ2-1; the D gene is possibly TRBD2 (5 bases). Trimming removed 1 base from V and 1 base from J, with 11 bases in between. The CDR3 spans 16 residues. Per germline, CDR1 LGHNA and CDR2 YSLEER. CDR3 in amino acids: CASSQGALGSYNEQFF. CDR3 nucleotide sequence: TGCGCCAGCAGCCAAGGGGCACTAGGATCCTACAATGAGCAGTTCTTC.